This T cell receptor beta chain was identified in a study of shared clonotypes between healthy human individuals. Broader study findings: With several donors compared, around 5% of naive CD4 clonotypes were shared.

Libraries were prepared by immunoSEQ multiplex PCR; TCRdb keeps only in-frame clonotypes and omits some of them. The sample gives millions of clones, 80% to 95% of which show up once; 0.39% is in the top ten. With V trimmed by 0 bases and J by 5 bases, 2 bases remained unmatched. Germline CDR1 is SGHRS and CDR2 is YFSETQ. This CDR3 is 15 amino acids long. About this clone itself: Its matching antigen is unknown. Additional DNA sequences in this sample encode the identical CDR3.

The clonotype was recovered from a man in his late teens or twenties in good health. Some clones in this sample may be carry-over from other donors' samples. V is TRBV5-1 and J is TRBJ1-4, with 9 nucleotides matching TRBD1. What was sequenced was naive CD4+ T cells from PBMCs. Indicated subset: CD45RA+ positively selected. CDR3 coding DNA: TGCGCCAGCAGCTTGGGTGGGACAGGGAATGAAAAACTGTTTTTT. It specifies CASSLGGTGNEKLFF.